A selection of T cell receptor beta chains follows, all from one sample in a study of TIL therapy for anti-PD-1-resistant metastatic lung cancer. Clones were read by immunoSEQ multiplex PCR, and TCRdb kept only the in-frame ones, dropping some. The data show tens of thousands of clones, roughly two thirds seen once. The sample consisted of tumor tissue, taken at baseline. Receptor source: a person between 25 and 79 years old with non-small cell lung cancer. Both conserved end residues are part of each CDR3. D genes are given only for firm matches. Size is stated for part of the rows, as once, few or many counts, or as a class when the clone is expanded.

v_gene	d_gene	abundance	j_gene	CDR3aa	CDR3nt
TRBV30	TRBD2	-	TRBJ2-7	CAWRIASGGAGEQYF	TGTGCCTGGAGGATAGCTAGCGGGGGGGCCGGGGAGCAGTACTTC
TRBV5-4	-	once	TRBJ1-6	CASSLNTEFSPLHF	TGTGCCAGCAGCTTGAATACGGAATTTTCACCCCTCCACTTT
TRBV28	TRBD2	-	TRBJ2-5	CASSLWWRGDSQETQYF	TGTGCCAGCAGTTTATGGTGGCGGGGGGACTCCCAAGAGACCCAGTACTTC
TRBV7-2	TRBD2	-	TRBJ2-5	CASSWPGTNQETQYF	TGTGCCAGCAGCTGGCCCGGGACTAACCAAGAGACCCAGTACTTC
TRBV5-4	TRBD1	-	TRBJ2-5	CASSQASGRGRETQYF	TGTGCCAGCAGCCAGGCGTCCGGCAGGGGGCGAGAGACCCAGTACTTC
TRBV9	TRBD2	-	TRBJ2-1	CASSPGGWTDEQFF	TGTGCCAGCAGCCCGGGGGGTTGGACGGATGAGCAGTTCTTC
TRBV10-3	-	-	TRBJ2-2	CAISESSGELFF	TGTGCCATCAGTGAGTCAAGCGGGGAGCTGTTTTTT
TRBV9	-	few	TRBJ2-3	CASSVGASGTDTQYF	TGTGCCAGCAGCGTAGGGGCCTCTGGCACAGATACGCAGTATTTT
TRBV4-1	TRBD2	-	TRBJ2-1	CASSQFQGRGAYNEQFF	TGCGCCAGCAGCCAATTCCAGGGGCGGGGGGCCTACAATGAGCAGTTCTTC
TRBV6-5	TRBD1	-	TRBJ1-1	CASSFSGGEAFF	TGTGCCAGCAGTTTTTCAGGGGGTGAAGCTTTCTTT
TRBV29-1	-	-	TRBJ1-2	CSVERGDYGYTF	TGCAGCGTTGAACGGGGCGATTATGGCTACACCTTC
TRBV5-6	-	-	TRBJ1-1	CASSLVPNTEAFF	TGTGCCAGCAGCTTGGTACCTAACACTGAAGCTTTCTTT
TRBV10-2	-	few	TRBJ2-7	CASRGPGLVSYEQYF	TGCGCCAGCAGAGGACCGGGACTGGTTTCCTACGAGCAGTACTTC
TRBV13	-	once	TRBJ2-4	CASSPDGPAKNIQYF	TGTGCCAGCAGCCCTGACGGGCCAGCCAAAAACATTCAGTACTTC
TRBV5-1	-	-	TRBJ1-6	CASSAGSGTNKNSPLHF	TGCGCCAGCAGCGCTGGTTCCGGGACGAACAAGAATTCACCCCTCCACTTT
TRBV4-3	-	-	TRBJ1-1	CASSKGRVTEAFF	TGCGCCAGCAGCAAAGGGAGGGTTACTGAAGCTTTCTTT